The 26 T cell receptor beta chains below all came from one sample that was sequenced in a study of blood T cell repertoires in COVID-19. The protocol was immunoSEQ multiplex PCR, while the TCRdb copy is restricted to in-frame clones and leaves out a portion. The sample shows roughly 200,000 clones, over 80% of them seen only once. The specimen was peripheral blood. The receptors were sampled from a woman aged 35 to 49 with COVID-19, enrolled during active disease.

The CDR3 DNA reads TGTGCCAGCAGTGAAGCGCTGGGCGGGGGGGCCCTAGCAGATACGCAGTATTTT. This sequence encodes CASSEALGGGALADTQYF. This chain connects TRBV6-1 to TRBJ2-3; TRBD2 matches at 9 bases. V dropped 0 bases and J dropped 4; count of bases not matched to a gene: 11. The CDR3 is 18 amino acids. The germline CDR1 and CDR2 sequences are MNHNS and SASEGT.

The genes are TRBV2 and TRBJ2-1; 7 positions agree with TRBD2. CDR1 SNHLY and CDR2 FYNNEI come from the germline V gene. Germline trimming cut 6 bases from V and 2 bases from J; bases unmatched to any gene: 4. CDR3 size: 14 residues. CDR3 amino acids: CASRGGLAYNEQFF. CDR3 bases: TGTGCCAGCAGAGGAGGACTAGCCTACAATGAGCAGTTCTTC.

This clone occurred once. The V gene is TRBV27, the J gene TRBJ2-1, with a weak D call TRBD1 (6 bases). Germline V lookup: CDR1 MNHEY, CDR2 SMNVEV (reference sequence). The CDR3 totals 14 residues. Trimming cost V 1 base and J 9 bases, with 13 bases left between them. CDR3 in DNA: TGTGCCAGCAGTTTATACAGGGAACAGGGTGAGCAGTTCTTC. Translating gives CASSLYREQGEQFF.

This clone has more than one count but fewer than ten. The CDR3 is CASSLGLAGYNEQFF. The CDR3 nucleotides read TGTGCCAGCAGCTTGGGACTAGCGGGGTACAATGAGCAGTTCTTC. The genes are TRBV5-6 and TRBJ2-1, with TRBD2 matching over 11 bases. The length of the CDR3 is 15 residues. Germline assignment: CDR1 SGHDT and CDR2 YYEEEE. V was clipped by 0 bases and J by 4 bases; unmatched bases: 0.

This rearrangement joins TRBV18 to TRBJ1-5; D might be TRBD1 (5 bases). The V gene lost 3 bases and the J gene lost 7 bases, with 16 bases spanning the gap. CDR3 length equals 15 residues. The germline gives CDR1 KGHSH, CDR2 LQKENI. CDR3 amino acids: CASSPRGSGDQPQHF. CDR3 nucleotides: TGTGCCAGCTCACCCCGGGGCAGCGGGGACCAGCCCCAGCATTTT.

This chain links TRBV11-1 with TRBJ2-5; the match to TRBD2 covers 7 bases. The CDR3 is made up of 12 amino acids. The V gene end was trimmed by 7 bases and the J gene end by 7 bases; junction bases not matched to a gene: 6. The germline gives CDR1 SGHAT, CDR2 FQDESV (reference sequence). The CDR3 reads CASTAGVGTQYF. The CDR3 DNA is TGTGCCAGCACGGCGGGGGTGGGGACCCAGTACTTC. The complete variable domain, with remaining parts taken from reference TRBV11-1 and TRBJ2-5, reads EAEVAQSPRYKITEKSQAVAFWCDPISGHATLYWYRQILGQGPELLVQFQDESVVDDSQLPKDRFSAERLKGVDSTLKIQPAELGDSAMYLCASTAGVGTQYFGPGTRLLVL.

To note about this clone: Additional DNA sequences in this sample encode the identical CDR3. The J gene is TRBJ2-1, the V gene TRBV5-1; the D gene is possibly TRBD2 (6 bases). CDR3 length equals 15 residues. V lost 3 bases, J lost 7 bases, and 17 bases lay in between. Germline CDR1 SGHRS, CDR2 YFSETQ. CDR3 residues: CASSSSGPPANEQFF. The CDR3 nucleotides read TGCGCCAGCAGCTCGAGCGGGCCACCGGCAAATGAGCAGTTCTTC.

This chain connects TRBV6-5 to TRBJ2-4; D may be TRBD2 (5 bases). This CDR3 region has 15 residues. Germline CDR1 and CDR2: MNHEY and SVGAGI. V was clipped by 8 bases and J by 0 bases, with 14 bases between them. The CDR3 sequence is CASGQTGLAKNIQYF. The CDR3 nucleotides are TGTGCCAGCGGTCAGACTGGACTAGCCAAAAACATTCAGTACTTC.

The J gene is TRBJ1-3, the V gene TRBV28, with D tentatively TRBD1 (5 bases). Germline V gene sequence: CDR1 MDHEN, CDR2 SYDVKM. The CDR3 sequence is 15 residues long. V lost 2 bases, J lost 0 bases, and 8 bases lay in between. The CDR3 protein is CASSLAGDSGNTIYF. Here the CDR3 DNA reads TGTGCCAGCAGTTTAGCGGGGGACTCTGGAAACACCATATATTTT.

The rearrangement uses TRBV11-2 and TRBJ2-1, with D perhaps matching TRBD2 (5 bases). The V gene lost 3 bases and the J gene lost 1 base, with 16 bases spanning the gap. This CDR3 has 17 amino acids. Germline V gene sequence: CDR1 SGHAT, CDR2 FQNNGV. CDR3 nucleotides: TGTGCCAGCAGCTTCCACCTAGCCGATAAGTCCTACAATGAGCAGTTCTTC. It codes for CASSFHLADKSYNEQFF.

V gene TRBV19 combines with J gene TRBJ2-5, with 8 bases that match TRBD1. The CDR3 has 15 residues. Per germline, CDR1 LNHDA and CDR2 SQIVND (reference sequence). The ends lost 4 bases at V and 5 bases at J; junction bases unmatched: 9. The chain's CDR3 is CASSTQGARRETQYF. The CDR3 DNA follows: TGTGCCAGTAGTACCCAGGGGGCGCGGCGGGAGACCCAGTACTTC.

This clone was counted only a few times. The rearrangement joins TRBV28 to TRBJ2-7; 8 bases align to TRBD1. V lost 7 bases and J lost 6; bases outside the gene matches: 8. The germline gives CDR1 MDHEN, CDR2 SYDVKM. The CDR3 totals 13 residues. The CDR3 spells CASIKDRVREQYF. DNA of the CDR3: TGTGCCAGCATCAAGGACAGGGTTCGCGAGCAGTACTTC.

The chain carries TRBV27 and TRBJ2-1; 8 bases agree with TRBD1. The CDR3 contains 17 residues. V dropped 5 bases and J dropped 4; count of bases not matched to a gene: 13. The V gene's germline CDR1 is MNHEY and CDR2 SMNVEV (reference sequence). Here the CDR3 DNA reads TGTGCCAGCAGTCATTCCCGGGGGACAGGTCTTTACAATGAGCAGTTCTTC. Translation gives CASSHSRGTGLYNEQFF.

V gene TRBV7-3 combines with J gene TRBJ1-1; D is unresolved. Trimming took 5 bases from V and 8 from J, leaving 9 bases between them. CDR3 size: 11 residues. Germline V gives CDR1 SGHTA, CDR2 FQGTGA. The CDR3 bases are TGTGCCAGCAGCCCGGGAGGGGAAGCTTTCTTT. It codes for CASSPGGEAFF.

This chain connects TRBV7-5 to TRBJ1-4. TRBV7-5 is labeled a pseudogene. The CDR3 loop spans 12 amino acids. The CDR3 region is CAAPATNEKLFF. The DNA of the CDR3 is TGTGCCGCGCCCGCAACTAATGAAAAACTGTTTTTT.

This clone has a single count. The rearrangement uses TRBV28 and TRBJ1-5; D is unresolved. CDR1 and CDR2 (germline): MDHEN, SYDVKM. V was pared by 2 bases and J by 5 bases, with 4 bases between. This CDR3 comprises 12 residues. The chain's CDR3 is CASSLRDQPQHF. The CDR3 DNA is TGTGCCAGCAGTTTACGGGATCAGCCCCAGCATTTT.

This sequence joins TRBV18 and TRBJ2-5; 9 nucleotides match TRBD1. This CDR3 is built from 12 residues. V lost 8 bases, J lost 5 bases, and 3 bases stayed unmatched. The germline CDR1 and CDR2 sequences are KGHSH and LQKENI. The CDR3 region is CASRGQGETQYF. The CDR3 nucleotides read TGTGCCAGCCGAGGACAGGGGGAGACCCAGTACTTC.

In its sample, this clone was seen once. The CDR3 DNA sequence: TGTGCCAGCAGTTACTCGAGTGGGGTAGCGGGGGGAAGCACAGATACGCAGTATTTT. This codes for CASSYSSGVAGGSTDTQYF. The chain employs TRBV6-2 or TRBV6-3 and TRBJ2-3; 10 bases line up with TRBD2. Losses at the gene ends were 0 bases for V and 0 bases for J; bases not matched to a gene: 9. Germline CDR1 MNHEY, CDR2 SVGEGT. This CDR3 region has 19 residues.

The rearrangement joins TRBV27 to TRBJ1-1; D unclear. This CDR3 has 14 residues. Germline lookup yields CDR1 MNHEY and CDR2 SMNVEV (reference sequence). V gave up 3 bases and J gave up 1 base, with 9 bases separating them. CDR3 sequence: CASSFLAGNTEAFF. CDR3 in DNA: TGTGCCAGCAGTTTCTTGGCAGGGAACACTGAAGCTTTCTTT.

The chain carries TRBV5-1 and TRBJ2-2; perhaps TRBD1 as D (6 bases). The V and J ends lost 6 bases and 4 bases respectively, with 13 bases between them. Germline lookup yields CDR1 SGHRS and CDR2 YFSETQ. The CDR3 sequence is 14 residues long. The CDR3 sequence is CASTVQGATGELFF. CDR3 bases: TGCGCCAGCACCGTACAGGGCGCCACCGGGGAGCTGTTTTTT.

In its sample, this clone was seen once. The chain couples TRBV18 to TRBJ2-7, with 11 bases fitting TRBD2. With 3 bases clipped from V and 5 bases from J, the junction kept 3 bases outside the gene matches. The CDR3 contains 14 residues. CDR1 and CDR2 (germline): KGHSH, LQKENI. CDR3 nucleotide sequence: TGTGCCAGCTCACCTCTAGCGGGAGGTGACGAGCAGTACTTC. Translation: CASSPLAGGDEQYF.

The chain carries TRBV6-5 and TRBJ1-3, with 9 bases aligning to TRBD1. V lost 4 bases, J lost 4 bases, and 8 bases stayed unmatched. The CDR3 is made up of 16 amino acids. Germline V gene sequence: CDR1 MNHEY, CDR2 SVGAGI. CDR3 in amino acids: CASSWSGTGSGNTIYF. The CDR3 DNA follows: TGTGCCAGCAGTTGGTCCGGGACAGGGTCAGGAAACACCATATATTTT.

Details on this clone: This specimen includes other DNA sequences encoding the same CDR3. V is TRBV6-5 and J is TRBJ1-2, with 9 bases fitting TRBD1. Trimming removed 6 bases from V and 5 bases from J; junction bases left unmatched: 4. From germline, CDR1 is MNHEY and CDR2 SVGAGI. The CDR3 is 13 residues long. The CDR3, as DNA: TGTGCCAGCAGCTCCGGACAGGGGTATGGCTACACCTTC. Translating gives CASSSGQGYGYTF.

The chain has TRBV11-2 and TRBJ1-2; 9 bases line up with TRBD1. With 5 bases clipped from V and 8 bases from J, the junction kept 3 bases outside the gene matches. CDR1 and CDR2 (germline): SGHAT, FQNNGV. This CDR3 is built from 12 residues. This chain's CDR3 is CASSTGGRGYTF. The CDR3 bases are TGTGCCAGCAGCACAGGGGGCCGAGGCTACACCTTC.

This rearrangement joins TRBV27 to TRBJ2-2, with 7 bases identical to TRBD2. The CDR3 extends over 13 amino acids. CDR1 is MNHEY and CDR2 is SMNVEV in the germline V gene (reference sequence). Losses at the gene ends were 11 bases for V and 4 bases for J; bases not matched to a gene: 7. The CDR3 protein is CALRDYLTGELFF. CDR3 DNA sequence: TGTGCCCTCCGGGACTACCTCACCGGGGAGCTGTTTTTT.

A few counts support this clone. The V and J genes are TRBV29-1 and TRBJ1-1; the match to TRBD1 covers 9 bases. This CDR3 comprises 15 residues. J was trimmed by 4 bases and V by 7 bases; bases with no gene match: 13. CDR1 is SQVTM, CDR2 ANQGSEA, per germline. DNA of the CDR3: TGCAGCGCCCGACTTCCGGGACAGGGCGGCACTGAAGCTTTCTTT. This translates into CSARLPGQGGTEAFF.